These 23 T cell receptor beta chains share one sample of origin, sequenced in a study of blood T cell repertoires in COVID-19. Libraries were prepared by immunoSEQ multiplex PCR; TCRdb keeps only in-frame clonotypes and omits some of them. The sample has roughly 100,000 clones, around nine tenths seen once. Sequenced: peripheral blood. These TCRs come from a human donor in a cohort sampled during active COVID-19.

The V gene is TRBV28, the J gene TRBJ2-7, with 7 bases lining up with TRBD2. This CDR3 region has 15 residues. Losses at the gene ends were 5 bases for V and 3 bases for J; bases not matched to a gene: 10. The germline V gene has CDR1 MDHEN and CDR2 SYDVKM. The CDR3: CASSPAGGGSYEQYF. The CDR3 nucleotides are TGTGCCAGCAGTCCTGCTGGCGGCGGGAGCTACGAGCAGTACTTC.

This chain links TRBV5-8 with TRBJ2-1, with TRBD1 as a possible D gene (6 bases). Germline CDR1 is SGHTS and CDR2 is YDEGEE. The CDR3 has 15 amino acids. V lost 4 bases to trimming and J lost 5 bases, with 16 bases between them. The CDR3: CASSLGRYRDNEQFF. The DNA for the CDR3 is TGTGCCAGCAGCCTCGGACGGTACAGGGACAATGAGCAGTTCTTC.

The chain is built from TRBV6-5 and TRBJ1-2, with D tentatively TRBD1 (5 bases). CDR3 size: 13 residues. The V end was cut by 6 bases, the J end by 8 bases, with 16 bases between. CDR1 MNHEY and CDR2 SVGAGI come from the germline V gene. This CDR3 is CASRTPWGEGYTF. The DNA of the CDR3 is TGTGCCAGCAGAACTCCGTGGGGGGAGGGCTACACCTTC.

Comments on this clone: At one boundary the junction diverges from the germline segment, which might be a read error. This chain connects TRBV4-1 to TRBJ2-7; 9 nucleotides line up with TRBD2. In germline, CDR1 is MGHRA, CDR2 YSYEKL. The CDR3 is 17 residues long. Written as DNA, the CDR3 is TGCGCCAGCAGCCAAGCCTTCCTAGGGACTAGCTCCCACGAGCAGTACTTC. Protein product: CASSQAFLGTSSHEQYF.

The chain combines TRBV4-1 with TRBJ1-1; D ambiguous. CDR3 length equals 17 residues. CDR1 MGHRA and CDR2 YSYEKL come from the germline V gene. V gave up 0 bases and J gave up 1 base, with 15 bases separating them. The DNA of the CDR3 is TGCGCCAGCAGCCAAGATCCAGCGGGAGGCCGGAACACTGAAGCTTTCTTT. The encoded protein is CASSQDPAGGRNTEAFF.

CDR3 in amino acids: CASRNSGQSYTF. The CDR3 region has the DNA TGCGCCAGCAGAAACTCAGGTCAAAGCTACACCTTC. The gene calls are TRBV5-1 and TRBJ1-2; D gene uncertain. CDR1 is SGHRS, CDR2 YFSETQ, per germline. This CDR3 region has 12 residues. Trimming pared 5 bases from V and 9 bases from J, leaving 14 bases between.

The chain carries TRBV2 and TRBJ1-1, with TRBD1 identical over 8 bases. The CDR3 has 15 amino acids. Germline CDR1 reads SNHLY; CDR2 reads FYNNEI. The V gene end was trimmed by 6 bases and the J gene end by 3 bases; junction bases not matched to a gene: 9. Written as DNA, the CDR3 is TGTGCCAGCAGCGGTCCCCTGACAGGGGACACTGAAGCTTTCTTT. Protein sequence: CASSGPLTGDTEAFF.

Turning to this clone: This likely comes from a read error, as the CDR3 has no conserved phenylalanine or tryptophan at its end. It is unclear where the CDR3 begins or ends on the DNA, so no DNA is shown, and the CDR3 is as TCRdb lists it. The chain employs TRBV5-1 and TRBJ2-7; the D call TRBD2 from the table was never checked on the DNA. CDR1 and CDR2 from the germline V gene are SGHRS and YFSETQ. A total of 10 residues make up the CDR3, ends included. The CDR3 loop reads CASSCLRGRT.

Concerning this clone itself: The junction does not match germline at one end; this may be a read error. The V gene is TRBV7-7, the J gene TRBJ1-4; possible D gene TRBD1, 6 bases. Germline lookup yields CDR1 SSHAT and CDR2 FNYEAQ (reference sequence). The CDR3 contains 15 residues. CDR3 residues: CASSQEAGANEKLFF. The CDR3 DNA sequence: TGTGCTAGCAGCCAAGAGGCAGGGGCTAATGAAAAACTGTTTTTT.

The rearrangement joins TRBV14 to TRBJ2-5; 8 bases are shared with TRBD1. Trimming took 4 bases from V and 10 from J; bases not matched to a gene: 20. This CDR3 contains 17 residues. In germline, CDR1 is SGHDN, CDR2 FVKESK. CDR3 in amino acids: CASSPSSSGGPRLGQYF. The CDR3 nucleotides read TGTGCCAGCAGCCCTTCCTCTTCAGGGGGCCCCAGGTTGGGCCAGTACTTC. The variable domain in full, completed from reference TRBV14 and TRBJ2-5, reads EAGVTQFPSHSVIEKGQTVTLRCDPISGHDNLYWYRRVMGKEIKFLLHFVKESKQDESGMPNNRFLAERTGGTYSTLKVQPAELEDSGVYFCASSPSSSGGPRLGQYFGPGTRLLVL.

The rearrangement uses TRBV6-2 or TRBV6-3 and TRBJ2-1; perhaps TRBD2 as D (6 bases). The CDR3 covers 19 residues. V lost 2 bases to trimming and J lost 2 bases, with 22 bases between them. Germline V lookup: CDR1 MNHEY, CDR2 SVGEGT. CDR3 sequence: CASSYPGLRAQDTYNEQFF. The CDR3 region has the DNA TGTGCCAGCAGTTACCCGGGACTCAGGGCTCAAGATACCTACAATGAGCAGTTCTTC.

This clone was recorded once. This sequence joins TRBV2 and TRBJ2-3; maybe TRBD1 (6 bases). V lost 6 bases and J lost 1, with 14 bases in between. Germline lookup yields CDR1 SNHLY and CDR2 FYNNEI. The CDR3 is 15 amino acids. The CDR3 protein is CASRQNRVGTDTQYF. Here the CDR3 DNA reads TGTGCCAGCAGACAAAACAGGGTTGGCACAGATACGCAGTATTTT.

The chain joins TRBV24-1 to TRBJ2-1, with D perhaps TRBD2 (6 bases). V was trimmed by 3 bases and J by 5 bases, leaving 16 bases between them. Germline loops: CDR1 KGHDR, CDR2 SFDVKD. CDR3 length equals 16 residues. The CDR3 DNA reads TGTGCCACCAGTGATCTTGAGTTTGGGGGGAACAATGAGCAGTTCTTC. Residues: CATSDLEFGGNNEQFF.

This chain links TRBV5-1 with TRBJ2-7; D might be TRBD2 (7 bases). Trimming stripped 3 bases from V and 7 bases from J, with 23 bases between. The CDR3 runs to 16 residues. Germline CDR1 and CDR2: SGHRS and YFSETQ. Here the CDR3 reads CASSSGAGAPMSEQYF. In DNA form, the CDR3 reads TGCGCCAGCAGCTCGGGCGCGGGGGCCCCGATGAGTGAGCAGTACTTC.

This chain joins TRBV5-4 and TRBJ1-2; 7 bases agree with TRBD1. Germline V lookup: CDR1 SGHNT, CDR2 YYREEE (reference sequence). The CDR3 is 15 residues long. The trim removed 6 bases at V and 2 bases at J, leaving 10 bases unmatched. This CDR3 is CASTPQTGSNYGYTF. CDR3 nucleotides: TGTGCCAGCACCCCACAGACAGGGTCGAACTATGGCTACACCTTC.

This clone was seen once. The J gene is TRBJ1-5, the V gene TRBV30; D not certain. Germline V gene lookup returns CDR1 GTSNPN and CDR2 SVGIG (reference sequence). CDR3 length equals 15 residues. With 2 bases removed from V and 0 bases from J, the gap between germline ends came to 11 bases. CDR3 region: CAWSPGVYSNQPQHF. The CDR3 nucleotides read TGTGCCTGGAGTCCCGGAGTTTATAGCAATCAGCCCCAGCATTTT.

The chain employs TRBV3-1 (or the pseudogene TRBV3-2) and TRBJ2-5; perhaps TRBD2 as D (6 bases). The CDR3 is 15 amino acids. Germline assignment: CDR1 LGHDT and CDR2 YNNKEL (reference sequence). Trimming left V 0 bases short and J 4 bases short, with 12 bases between. CDR3 residues: CASSQEERAGETQYF. CDR3 bases: TGTGCCAGCAGCCAAGAGGAGCGGGCGGGAGAGACCCAGTACTTC.

The chain has TRBV28 and TRBJ1-4; possible D gene TRBD1, 6 bases. Per the germline V gene, CDR1 is MDHEN and CDR2 is SYDVKM. With 7 bases removed from V and 2 bases from J, the gap between germline ends came to 14 bases. The CDR3 is 15 residues long. The CDR3 region has the DNA TGTGCCAGCAAGGGACATTCTTCTACTAATGAAAAACTGTTTTTT. Its translation: CASKGHSSTNEKLFF.

The V and J genes are TRBV18 and TRBJ2-5, with TRBD2 matching 11 bases. Germline assignment: CDR1 KGHSH and CDR2 LQKENI. The ends lost 0 bases at V and 2 bases at J; junction bases unmatched: 5. The CDR3 has 17 amino acids. The CDR3 sequence is CASSPPGLAGGQETQYF. CDR3 DNA: TGTGCCAGCTCACCACCCGGGCTAGCGGGGGGTCAAGAGACCCAGTACTTC.

This clone appeared a few times. The V gene is TRBV6-5, the J gene TRBJ1-6, with TRBD1 matching 7 bases. After removal of 8 bases from V and 7 bases from J, the junction contained 5 bases not matched to a gene. The CDR3 consists of 13 residues. Germline assignment: CDR1 MNHEY and CDR2 SVGAGI. The CDR3 sequence is CASQGVSNSPLHF. In DNA form, the CDR3 reads TGTGCCAGCCAGGGGGTTTCGAATTCACCCCTCCACTTT.

The genes are TRBV9 and TRBJ1-1, with D tentatively TRBD1 (6 bases). Per the germline V gene, CDR1 is SGDLS and CDR2 is YYNGEE. V was shortened by 4 bases and J by 8 bases, with 15 bases between the two germline ends. This CDR3 has 13 residues. This CDR3 is CASSRGGQGEAFF. Here the CDR3 DNA reads TGTGCCAGCAGCAGAGGGGGTCAGGGAGAAGCTTTCTTT.

The chain employs TRBV19 and TRBJ2-1, with TRBD2 matching 15 bases. Losses at the gene ends were 7 bases for V and 4 bases for J; bases not matched to a gene: 14. CDR3 size: 19 residues. The germline V gene encodes CDR1 LNHDA and CDR2 SQIVND (reference sequence). The CDR3 loop reads CASNFLGLAGGPGYNEQFF. CDR3 bases: TGTGCCAGTAATTTCCTCGGACTAGCGGGAGGGCCAGGGTACAATGAGCAGTTCTTC.

The chain uses TRBV6-4 and TRBJ2-1; D is ambiguous. V was shortened by 3 bases and J by 5 bases, with 8 bases between the two germline ends. CDR3 length equals 13 residues. CDR1 and CDR2 (germline): MRHNA, SNTAGT. Written as DNA, the CDR3 is TGTGCCAGCAGTGAACGGGTCAACAATGAGCAGTTCTTC. Its protein product is CASSERVNNEQFF.